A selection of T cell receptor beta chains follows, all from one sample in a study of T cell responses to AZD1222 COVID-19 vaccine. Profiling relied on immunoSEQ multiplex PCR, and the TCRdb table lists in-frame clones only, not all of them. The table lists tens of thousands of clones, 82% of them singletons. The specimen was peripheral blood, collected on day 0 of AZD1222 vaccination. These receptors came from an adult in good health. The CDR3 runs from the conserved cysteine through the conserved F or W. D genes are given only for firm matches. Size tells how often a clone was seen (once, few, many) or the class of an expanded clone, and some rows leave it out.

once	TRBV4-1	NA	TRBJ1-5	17	TGCGCCAGCAGCCACATGACAGGACGTCAGGGCAATCAGCCCCAGCATTTT	CASSHMTGRQGNQPQHF
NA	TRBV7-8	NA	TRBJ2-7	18	TGTGCCAGCAGCTCCGCACTGAAGGGGACGGTGAGCTCCTACGAGCAGTACTTC	CASSSALKGTVSSYEQYF
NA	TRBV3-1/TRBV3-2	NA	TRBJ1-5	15	TGTGCCAGCAGCCAAAGCAGGGGAAGCAATCAGCCCCAGCATTTT	CASSQSRGSNQPQHF
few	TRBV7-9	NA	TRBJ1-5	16	TGTGCCAGCAGCTCTACCGGGAAGGGTATCAATCAGCCCCAGCATTTT	CASSSTGKGINQPQHF
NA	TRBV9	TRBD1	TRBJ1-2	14	TGTGCCAGCAGCGTTGGGACAGGCAACTATGGCTACACCTTC	CASSVGTGNYGYTF
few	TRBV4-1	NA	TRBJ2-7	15	TGCGCCAGCAGCCATGCACAGGGGGGGCGGTACGAGCAGTACTTC	CASSHAQGGRYEQYF
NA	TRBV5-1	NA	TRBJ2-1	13	TGCGCCAGCAGCCCCGCGGGGGCGAATGAGCAGTTCTTC	CASSPAGANEQFF
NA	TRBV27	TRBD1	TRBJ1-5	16	TGTGCCAGCAGTCCCGGGACAGGGGGCCGCAATCAGCCCCAGCATTTT	CASSPGTGGRNQPQHF
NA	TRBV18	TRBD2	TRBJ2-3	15	TGTGCCAGCTCACCTGGGACTATCAACACAGATACGCAGTATTTT	CASSPGTINTDTQYF
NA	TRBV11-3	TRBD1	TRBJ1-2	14	TGTGCCAGCAGCTTAGGGACAGGGAACTATGGCTACACCTTC	CASSLGTGNYGYTF
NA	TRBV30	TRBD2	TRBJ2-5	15	TGTGCCTGGAGTGTAGCTAGCGGGGGGCCGGAGACCCAGTACTTC	CAWSVASGGPETQYF
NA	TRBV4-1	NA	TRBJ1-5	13	TGCGCCAGCAGCCAATCCACTAGTCAGCCCCAGCATTTT	CASSQSTSQPQHF